These T cell receptor beta chains were read from a single sample in a study of T cell repertoires in cytomegalovirus infection. Each CDR3 protein gets one entry after TCRdb re-called the reads with MiXCR. This sample has some 560,000 distinct CDR3 sequences, with 40% found just once. Their antigens are not known. This sample comprised cultured PBMCs, obtained from culture after CMV antigen stimulation. The source of these receptors is a human donor in good health (CMV status not recorded). Some clones in this sample may be carry-over from other donors' samples. CDR3s include the opening cysteine and the closing phenylalanine or tryptophan. The order of the fields is V gene, D gene, clone size, J gene, CDR3 protein, CDR3 DNA. The D gene is left open where the match is weak. Not every row has a clone size; where given, it reads once, few, many or a size class.

V gene: TRBV7-2
D gene: TRBD1
clone size: many
J gene: TRBJ1-2
CDR3 protein: CASSSQGTQANYGYTF
CDR3 DNA: TGTGCCAGCAGCTCACAGGGGACCCAAGCTAACTATGGCTACACCTTC

V gene: TRBV7-9
D gene: .
clone size: few
J gene: TRBJ1-1
CDR3 protein: CASSLAQVAFF
CDR3 DNA: TGTGCCAGCAGCTTAGCACAAGTAGCTTTCTTT

V gene: TRBV7-2
D gene: TRBD1
clone size: many
J gene: TRBJ1-3
CDR3 protein: CASSRQGSGNTIYF
CDR3 DNA: TGTGCCAGCAGCCGACAGGGCTCTGGAAACACCATATATTTT

V gene: TRBV11-2
D gene: .
clone size: .
J gene: TRBJ2-7
CDR3 protein: CASSSGASYEQYF
CDR3 DNA: TGTGCCAGCAGCTCGGGGGCCTCCTACGAGCAGTACTTC

V gene: TRBV2
D gene: TRBD2
clone size: .
J gene: TRBJ2-5
CDR3 protein: CASSAGLAGSQETQYF
CDR3 DNA: TGTGCCAGCAGTGCCGGACTAGCGGGGAGCCAAGAGACCCAGTACTTC

V gene: TRBV6-1
D gene: .
clone size: many
J gene: TRBJ2-7
CDR3 protein: CASSTAGYEQYF
CDR3 DNA: TGTGCCAGCAGTACAGCGGGCTACGAGCAGTACTTC

V gene: TRBV11-2
D gene: .
clone size: .
J gene: TRBJ2-1
CDR3 protein: CASSREAQEINEQFF
CDR3 DNA: TGTGCCAGCAGCAGAGAAGCCCAGGAGATCAATGAGCAGTTCTTC

V gene: TRBV6-1
D gene: .
clone size: .
J gene: TRBJ2-2
CDR3 protein: CASSYQDPLPNTGELFF
CDR3 DNA: TGTGCCAGCAGTTATCAGGATCCCCTCCCGAACACCGGGGAGCTGTTTTTT

V gene: TRBV27
D gene: TRBD2
clone size: .
J gene: TRBJ2-6
CDR3 protein: CASSIVLAGASSGANVLTF
CDR3 DNA: TGTGCCAGCAGCATTGTCCTAGCGGGGGCCTCCTCTGGGGCCAACGTCCTGACTTTC

V gene: TRBV5-6
D gene: .
clone size: .
J gene: TRBJ2-3
CDR3 protein: CASSWMETDTQYF
CDR3 DNA: TGTGCCAGCAGCTGGATGGAGACAGATACGCAGTATTTT

V gene: TRBV5-4
D gene: .
clone size: .
J gene: TRBJ2-5
CDR3 protein: CASSLLPRGTQYF
CDR3 DNA: TGTGCCAGCAGCTTGCTTCCAAGGGGGACCCAGTACTTC

V gene: TRBV5-6
D gene: .
clone size: .
J gene: TRBJ2-7
CDR3 protein: CASSSRDVWGYEQYF
CDR3 DNA: TGTGCCAGCAGCTCCCGGGACGTATGGGGCTACGAGCAGTACTTC

V gene: TRBV6-5
D gene: TRBD2
clone size: .
J gene: TRBJ2-1
CDR3 protein: CASSPTWSGGNEQFF
CDR3 DNA: TGTGCCAGCAGCCCAACCTGGTCGGGGGGGAATGAGCAGTTCTTC

V gene: TRBV7-6
D gene: TRBD1
clone size: .
J gene: TRBJ1-5
CDR3 protein: CASSLFVRTGDNQPQHF
CDR3 DNA: TGTGCCAGCAGCTTATTCGTTCGGACAGGGGACAATCAGCCCCAGCATTTT

V gene: TRBV6-7
D gene: .
clone size: .
J gene: TRBJ2-6
CDR3 protein: CASSYLSPSRAGANVLTF
CDR3 DNA: TGTGCCAGCAGTTACCTTAGTCCCTCTCGAGCTGGGGCCAACGTCCTGACTTTC

V gene: TRBV27
D gene: .
clone size: .
J gene: TRBJ2-3
CDR3 protein: CASSLTTSDYTDTQYF
CDR3 DNA: TGTGCCAGCAGTCTTACAACATCGGACTACACAGATACGCAGTATTTT

V gene: TRBV19
D gene: .
clone size: .
J gene: TRBJ1-5
CDR3 protein: CASSLTWTVERRNQPQHF
CDR3 DNA: TGTGCCAGTAGTTTGACATGGACAGTGGAAAGACGCAATCAGCCCCAGCATTTT

V gene: TRBV7-2
D gene: .
clone size: .
J gene: TRBJ2-3
CDR3 protein: CASSPTEIDTQYF
CDR3 DNA: TGTGCCAGCAGCCCGACAGAAATAGATACGCAGTATTTT

V gene: TRBV7-8
D gene: TRBD1
clone size: few
J gene: TRBJ2-5
CDR3 protein: CASRRTGARQETQYF
CDR3 DNA: TGTGCCAGCAGACGGACAGGGGCTCGCCAAGAGACCCAGTACTTC

V gene: TRBV6-2/TRBV6-3
D gene: .
clone size: .
J gene: TRBJ2-2
CDR3 protein: CASSVGSNTGELFF
CDR3 DNA: TGTGCCAGCAGTGTCGGTTCGAACACCGGGGAGCTGTTTTTT

V gene: TRBV28
D gene: .
clone size: .
J gene: TRBJ1-6
CDR3 protein: CASSTLGAQGRPLHF
CDR3 DNA: TGTGCCAGCAGTACCCTGGGGGCGCAGGGTAGGCCCCTCCACTTT

V gene: TRBV7-9
D gene: TRBD2
clone size: .
J gene: TRBJ2-1
CDR3 protein: CASSLAGLAGELYEQFF
CDR3 DNA: TGTGCCAGCAGCTTAGCGGGACTAGCGGGGGAATTGTATGAGCAGTTCTTC

V gene: TRBV7-2
D gene: TRBD1
clone size: .
J gene: TRBJ1-5
CDR3 protein: CASSLVGQDQPQHF
CDR3 DNA: TGTGCCAGCAGCTTAGTAGGACAGGATCAGCCCCAGCATTTT

V gene: TRBV6-8
D gene: TRBD1
clone size: .
J gene: TRBJ2-7
CDR3 protein: CASSYSPGQGYEQYF
CDR3 DNA: TGTGCCAGCAGTTACTCCCCGGGACAGGGCTACGAGCAGTACTTC

V gene: TRBV12-3/TRBV12-4
D gene: .
clone size: few
J gene: TRBJ1-3
CDR3 protein: CASSSTGTGIVNTIYF
CDR3 DNA: TGTGCCAGCAGTTCCACCGGGACCGGCATAGTAAACACCATATATTTT

V gene: TRBV12-3/TRBV12-4
D gene: .
clone size: .
J gene: TRBJ2-7
CDR3 protein: CASSLGTPSHEQYF
CDR3 DNA: TGTGCCAGCAGTCTCGGGACACCTTCTCACGAGCAGTACTTC

V gene: TRBV24-1
D gene: TRBD1
clone size: .
J gene: TRBJ2-5
CDR3 protein: CATSDPRDRGIETQYF
CDR3 DNA: TGTGCCACCAGTGATCCCCGGGACAGAGGGATTGAGACCCAGTACTTC

V gene: TRBV5-4
D gene: TRBD1
clone size: .
J gene: TRBJ1-2
CDR3 protein: CASSLGYRGRGYGYTF
CDR3 DNA: TGTGCCAGCAGCTTGGGGTACAGGGGAAGAGGATATGGCTACACCTTC

V gene: TRBV7-9
D gene: .
clone size: .
J gene: TRBJ1-3
CDR3 protein: CASKPHSGNTIYF
CDR3 DNA: TGTGCCAGCAAGCCCCACTCTGGAAACACCATATATTTT

V gene: TRBV10-3
D gene: .
clone size: .
J gene: TRBJ1-1
CDR3 protein: CAVGPREGTEAFF
CDR3 DNA: TGTGCCGTAGGCCCCAGGGAGGGGACTGAAGCTTTCTTT

V gene: TRBV28
D gene: .
clone size: once
J gene: TRBJ2-2
CDR3 protein: CASKLIWTAGELFF
CDR3 DNA: TGTGCCAGCAAACTAATTTGGACAGCCGGGGAGCTGTTTTTT

V gene: TRBV6-5
D gene: TRBD2
clone size: few
J gene: TRBJ2-7
CDR3 protein: CASREVAGGYEQYF
CDR3 DNA: TGTGCCAGCAGAGAGGTAGCGGGAGGATACGAGCAGTACTTC

V gene: TRBV2
D gene: .
clone size: .
J gene: TRBJ2-7
CDR3 protein: CASSGVPRLEQYF
CDR3 DNA: TGTGCCAGCAGTGGGGTCCCCCGATTAGAGCAGTACTTC

V gene: TRBV7-2
D gene: .
clone size: few
J gene: TRBJ2-3
CDR3 protein: CASSFQGSTDTQYF
CDR3 DNA: TGTGCCAGCAGCTTTCAGGGTTCCACAGATACGCAGTATTTT

V gene: TRBV11-2
D gene: .
clone size: .
J gene: TRBJ2-2
CDR3 protein: CASSFARNGELFF
CDR3 DNA: TGTGCCAGCAGCTTCGCTAGAAACGGGGAGCTGTTTTTT

V gene: TRBV3-1
D gene: .
clone size: .
J gene: TRBJ2-2
CDR3 protein: CASSQLASGELFF
CDR3 DNA: TGTGCCAGCAGCCAGTTGGCTAGCGGGGAGCTGTTTTTT

V gene: TRBV7-2
D gene: .
clone size: .
J gene: TRBJ1-3
CDR3 protein: CASSLGIVSTIYF
CDR3 DNA: TGTGCCAGCAGCTTAGGGATTGTCAGCACCATATATTTT

V gene: TRBV15
D gene: .
clone size: .
J gene: TRBJ1-6
CDR3 protein: CATSARHPGDNSPLHF
CDR3 DNA: TGTGCCACCAGCGCCCGCCACCCAGGGGACAATTCACCCCTCCACTTT

V gene: TRBV7-2
D gene: .
clone size: many
J gene: TRBJ2-5
CDR3 protein: CASSLEMRVETQYF
CDR3 DNA: TGTGCCAGCAGCTTAGAGATGCGGGTAGAGACCCAGTACTTC

V gene: TRBV2
D gene: .
clone size: few
J gene: TRBJ1-6
CDR3 protein: CASKTESYNSPLHF
CDR3 DNA: TGTGCCAGCAAAACAGAAAGCTATAATTCACCCCTCCACTTT

V gene: TRBV2
D gene: .
clone size: .
J gene: TRBJ2-1
CDR3 protein: CASSDSGFNEQFF
CDR3 DNA: TGTGCCAGCAGTGATTCAGGATTCAATGAGCAGTTCTTC

V gene: TRBV5-4
D gene: TRBD1
clone size: .
J gene: TRBJ1-2
CDR3 protein: CASSLGGGGTGRYGYTF
CDR3 DNA: TGTGCCAGCAGCTTGGGGGGGGGCGGGACAGGACGCTATGGCTACACCTTC

V gene: TRBV7-6
D gene: .
clone size: few
J gene: TRBJ2-2
CDR3 protein: CASSLGQGTGELFF
CDR3 DNA: TGTGCCAGCAGCTTAGGCCAGGGGACCGGGGAGCTGTTTTTT

V gene: TRBV5-1
D gene: TRBD1
clone size: .
J gene: TRBJ1-4
CDR3 protein: CASSLVGGPATNEKLFF
CDR3 DNA: TGCGCCAGCAGCTTGGTAGGGGGCCCTGCAACTAATGAAAAACTGTTTTTT

V gene: TRBV11-2
D gene: TRBD1
clone size: .
J gene: TRBJ2-7
CDR3 protein: CASSRRDRGRIQYF
CDR3 DNA: TGTGCCAGCAGCCGCCGGGACAGGGGGCGAATTCAGTACTTC

V gene: TRBV7-9
D gene: .
clone size: few
J gene: TRBJ2-3
CDR3 protein: CASRTSFSTDTQYF
CDR3 DNA: TGTGCCAGCAGAACTAGCTTTAGCACAGATACGCAGTATTTT

V gene: TRBV20-1
D gene: .
clone size: .
J gene: TRBJ2-5
CDR3 protein: CSARDLSGFLKETQYF
CDR3 DNA: TGCAGTGCTAGAGATCTTTCGGGTTTCCTCAAAGAGACCCAGTACTTC

V gene: TRBV7-2
D gene: TRBD1
clone size: many
J gene: TRBJ2-7
CDR3 protein: CASSLRGTGGYEQYF
CDR3 DNA: TGTGCCAGCAGCCTTCGCGGGACAGGGGGGTACGAGCAGTACTTC

V gene: TRBV28
D gene: .
clone size: .
J gene: TRBJ2-2
CDR3 protein: CASSSGATGELFF
CDR3 DNA: TGTGCCAGTAGTAGCGGAGCCACCGGGGAGCTGTTTTTT

V gene: TRBV7-2
D gene: .
clone size: few
J gene: TRBJ1-2
CDR3 protein: CASSLNRRPDGYTF
CDR3 DNA: TGTGCCAGCAGCTTAAACAGACGCCCCGACGGCTACACCTTC

V gene: TRBV6-6
D gene: .
clone size: few
J gene: TRBJ1-6
CDR3 protein: CASSYRRDRTSPLHF
CDR3 DNA: TGTGCCAGCAGTTACCGCCGGGACCGAACTTCACCCCTCCACTTT

V gene: TRBV6-6
D gene: TRBD2
clone size: few
J gene: TRBJ2-7
CDR3 protein: CASSYRGGRLSEQYF
CDR3 DNA: TGTGCCAGCAGTTACCGGGGGGGACGACTTTCCGAGCAGTACTTC

V gene: TRBV29-1
D gene: TRBD1
clone size: .
J gene: TRBJ1-2
CDR3 protein: CSTRTGDYGYTF
CDR3 DNA: TGCAGCACCCGGACAGGGGACTATGGCTACACCTTC

V gene: TRBV11-2
D gene: .
clone size: .
J gene: TRBJ2-3
CDR3 protein: CASSLSGPGFGRDTQYF
CDR3 DNA: TGTGCCAGCAGCTTAAGCGGACCAGGGTTTGGGAGAGATACGCAGTATTTT